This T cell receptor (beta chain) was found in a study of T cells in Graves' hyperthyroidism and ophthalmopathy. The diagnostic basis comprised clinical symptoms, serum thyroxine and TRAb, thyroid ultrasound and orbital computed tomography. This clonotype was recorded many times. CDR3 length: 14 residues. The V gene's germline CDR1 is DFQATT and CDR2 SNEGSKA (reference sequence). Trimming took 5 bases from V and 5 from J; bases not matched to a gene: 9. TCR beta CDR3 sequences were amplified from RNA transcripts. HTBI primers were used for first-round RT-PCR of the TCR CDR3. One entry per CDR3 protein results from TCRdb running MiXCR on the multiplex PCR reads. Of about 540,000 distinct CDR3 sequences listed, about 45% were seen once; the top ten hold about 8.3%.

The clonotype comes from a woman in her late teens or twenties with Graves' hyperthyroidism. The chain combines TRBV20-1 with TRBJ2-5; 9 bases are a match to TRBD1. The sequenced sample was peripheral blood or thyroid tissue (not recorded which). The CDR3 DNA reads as TGCAGTGCTGGACAGGGGTGGCCCAGGGAGACCCAGTACTTC. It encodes CSAGQGWPRETQYF.